This T cell receptor (beta chain) originates from a study of regulatory T cells in long-lasting Graves disease. This clonotype was found many times. Its antigen is not identified. General study findings and limits: Newly diagnosed disease favored TRBV20-1 and TRBJ2-1 over persistent disease. Study was limited to peripheral blood, excluding thyroid tissue.

iRepertoire HTBI primers and Arm-PCR of CDR3 regions built TCR beta libraries. MiXCR, run by TCRdb on the multiplex PCR reads, gives a single entry per CDR3 protein. Of 390,000 or so distinct CDR3 sequences listed, about 12% are singletons. The CDR3 has 13 residues. The V gene's germline CDR1 is MNHEY and CDR2 SMNVEV (reference sequence). V was clipped by 8 bases and J by 5 bases, with 13 bases between them. Sample time point: newly diagnosed GD, antithyroid drugs for less than 3 months. PBMCs were the source of the RNA used for TCR sequencing. The same sample was also used in a study of T cells in Graves' hyperthyroidism and ophthalmopathy. In that study: RT-PCR in the first round (using the HTBI primer set) targeted the TCR CDR3. Most clonotypes expanded in thyroid above 0.001 were likewise present in blood.

The material was peripheral blood mononuclear cells (PBMCs), obtained at new diagnosis, from a patient treated with antithyroid drugs. The TCR originated in a woman aged 18-29 years with Graves disease. This rearrangement joins TRBV27 to TRBJ2-1; D might be TRBD1 (5 bases). The CDR3 nucleotides are TGTGCCAGCTCAATCGACAGTAACAATGAGCAGTTCTTC. It encodes CASSIDSNNEQFF.